The 22 T cell receptor beta chains reported below all come from one sample, sequenced in a study of blood T cell repertoires in COVID-19. Sequencing used immunoSEQ multiplex PCR; TCRdb keeps in-frame clones, though not all of them. The repertoire holds about 300,000 clones, with around nine tenths as singletons. The sample was peripheral blood. These receptors were obtained from an older man with acute or convalescent COVID-19.

The chain uses TRBV10-3 and TRBJ1-2, with D unresolved. Germline V gene data show CDR1 as ENHRY and CDR2 as SYGVKD. The CDR3 is made up of 15 amino acids. The ends were cut back, 0 bases at V and 6 bases at J, with 14 bases in the middle. The CDR3 DNA is TGTGCCATCAGTGAGTCTTCTTCAACGGTTAATGGCTACACCTTC. Translation gives CAISESSSTVNGYTF.

The chain has TRBV5-1 and TRBJ1-4; 10 bases fit TRBD1. The CDR3 spans 14 residues. V shed 0 bases, J shed 7 bases, and the junction held 0 bases outside the gene matches. The germline V gene encodes CDR1 SGHRS and CDR2 YFSETQ. CDR3 nucleotides: TGCGCCAGCAGCTTGGGGGACAGGGGTGAAAAACTGTTTTTT. Protein product: CASSLGDRGEKLFF.

This clone was detected a few times. The J gene is TRBJ2-5, the V gene TRBV7-2, with 9 bases fitting TRBD1. V shed 5 bases, J shed 2 bases, and the junction held 6 bases outside the gene matches. The germline CDR1 and CDR2 sequences are SGHTA and FQGNSA. The CDR3 sequence is 15 residues long. The DNA for the CDR3 is TGTGCCAGCAGCGTCGACAGGGGGGGACAAGAGACCCAGTACTTC. Protein: CASSVDRGGQETQYF.

The V call is TRBV14, the J call TRBJ2-1; 8 bases agree with TRBD1. Trimming took 4 bases from V and 8 from J; bases not matched to a gene: 10. This CDR3 contains 15 residues. Germline CDR1 reads SGHDN; CDR2 reads FVKESK. The chain's CDR3 is CASSRDRPGHDEQFF. The CDR3 DNA reads as TGTGCCAGCAGCCGGGACAGGCCAGGTCATGATGAGCAGTTCTTC.

This chain joins TRBV24-1 and TRBJ2-3; 8 bases map to TRBD1. CDR3 length: 18 amino acids. The J segment lost 4 bases and the V segment lost 4 bases, leaving 15 bases of the junction unmatched. Germline CDR1 and CDR2: KGHDR and SFDVKD. CDR3 sequence (DNA): TGTGCCACCAGTGACCCCTATGTCAGGACAGGGCGGGCAGATACGCAGTATTTT. Its translation is CATSDPYVRTGRADTQYF.

This clone was seen more than once but under ten times. This sample also contains other DNA sequences that code for the same CDR3. The V gene is TRBV2, the J gene TRBJ1-4; TRBD1 matches 7 bases. CDR3 length equals 15 residues. Germline V gene lookup returns CDR1 SNHLY and CDR2 FYNNEI. Germline trimming cut 4 bases from V and 0 bases from J; bases unmatched to any gene: 2. CDR3 coding DNA: TGTGCCAGCAGTGGGCAGGGGGCAACTAATGAAAAACTGTTTTTT. It is translated as CASSGQGATNEKLFF.

The chain employs TRBV18 and TRBJ2-5, with 10 bases lining up with TRBD1. Per the germline V gene, CDR1 is KGHSH and CDR2 is LQKENI. The V and J ends lost 1 base and 4 bases, in that order; junction bases with no gene match: 9. This CDR3 contains 17 residues. DNA of the CDR3: TGTGCCAGCTCACCACTTGCCTCGACAGGGGGCCTAGAGACCCAGTACTTC. Translation gives CASSPLASTGGLETQYF.

This chain joins TRBV24-1 and TRBJ1-2, with 11 bases identical to TRBD1. With V trimmed by 6 bases and J by 8 bases, 10 bases remained unmatched. The CDR3 spans 15 residues. Germline V gives CDR1 KGHDR, CDR2 SFDVKD. CDR3 in amino acids: CATSSPGTGGSGYTF. CDR3 coding DNA: TGTGCCACCAGTTCCCCAGGGACAGGGGGGAGCGGCTACACCTTC.

This chain connects TRBV7-9 to TRBJ2-3; D not certain. The CDR3 is 12 amino acids. Germline CDR1 is SEHNR and CDR2 is FQNEAQ (reference sequence). V was trimmed by 5 bases and J by 4 bases, leaving 7 bases between them. CDR3 nucleotides: TGTGCCAGCAGCGAGCTTGCAGATACGCAGTATTTT. It is translated as CASSELADTQYF.

The chain employs TRBV2 and TRBJ1-6; weak D call: TRBD1 (5 bases). V gave up 6 bases and J gave up 4 bases, with 10 bases separating them. The CDR3 spans 14 residues. Germline V gene sequence: CDR1 SNHLY, CDR2 FYNNEI. DNA of the CDR3: TGTGCCAGCAGAGACGACAGTTATAATTCACCCCTCCACTTT. Translating gives CASRDDSYNSPLHF. The full variable domain, in which reference TRBV2 and TRBJ1-6 provide the parts outside the CDR3, is EPEVTQTPSHQVTQMGQEVILRCVPISNHLYFYWYRQILGQKVEFLVSFYNNEISEKSEIFDDQFSVERPDGSNFTLKIRSTKLEDSAMYFCASRDDSYNSPLHFGNGTRLTVT.

In this sample, this clone turned up once. This chain joins TRBV9 and TRBJ1-2; 10 bases align to TRBD1. The CDR3 consists of 17 residues. The V gene end was trimmed by 4 bases and the J gene end by 8 bases; junction bases not matched to a gene: 17. Germline CDR1 reads SGDLS; CDR2 reads YYNGEE. The CDR3 protein is CASSPRQGALFTGGYTF. CDR3 nucleotides: TGTGCCAGCAGCCCAAGACAGGGGGCGCTTTTTACGGGCGGCTACACCTTC. The variable domain in full, completed from reference TRBV9 and TRBJ1-2, reads DSGVTQTPKHLITATGQRVTLRCSPRSGDLSVYWYQQSLDQGLQFLIQYYNGEERAKGNILERFSAQQFPDLHSELNLSSLELGDSALYFCASSPRQGALFTGGYTFGSGTRLTVV.

The chain couples TRBV28 to TRBJ1-3; 8 bases match TRBD1. Germline V lookup: CDR1 MDHEN, CDR2 SYDVKM. This CDR3 region has 15 residues. With 7 bases clipped from V and 4 bases from J, the junction kept 9 bases outside the gene matches. CDR3: CASKAQGAKGNTIYF. DNA of the CDR3: TGTGCCAGCAAGGCCCAGGGGGCGAAGGGAAACACCATATATTTT.

The chain couples TRBV3-1 (or the pseudogene TRBV3-2) to TRBJ2-3; 8 positions agree with TRBD1. The CDR3 totals 14 residues. V lost 6 bases, J lost 0 bases, and 2 bases stayed unmatched. Per the germline V gene, CDR1 is LGHDT and CDR2 is YNNKEL (reference sequence). CDR3 bases: TGTGCCAGCAGGGGGACAGGAAGCACAGATACGCAGTATTTT. It specifies CASRGTGSTDTQYF.

This chain connects TRBV5-5 to TRBJ1-6, with D perhaps TRBD1 (5 bases). CDR3 length: 15 residues. Trimming cost V 4 bases and J 10 bases, with 18 bases left between them. In germline, CDR1 is SGHKS, CDR2 YYEKEE (reference sequence). The DNA of the CDR3 is TGTGCCAGCAGCACAGGCCTCCGGCCGGAATCACCCCTCCACTTT. Amino acid sequence: CASSTGLRPESPLHF.

The chain recombines TRBV2 with TRBJ2-6; D may be TRBD1 (5 bases). Germline assignment: CDR1 SNHLY and CDR2 FYNNEI. The V gene lost 6 bases and the J gene lost 2 bases, with 11 bases spanning the gap. The CDR3 has 15 residues. The CDR3 nucleotides read TGTGCCAGCAGCCAGGGTTTAACTGGGGCCAACGTCCTGACTTTC. This gives the protein CASSQGLTGANVLTF. The complete variable domain, with remaining parts taken from reference TRBV2 and TRBJ2-6, reads EPEVTQTPSHQVTQMGQEVILRCVPISNHLYFYWYRQILGQKVEFLVSFYNNEISEKSEIFDDQFSVERPDGSNFTLKIRSTKLEDSAMYFCASSQGLTGANVLTFGAGSRLTVL.

This chain links TRBV19 with TRBJ1-1; 7 bases are a match to TRBD1. Germline assignment: CDR1 LNHDA and CDR2 SQIVND (reference sequence). J gave up 7 bases and V 0 bases, and 2 bases lay outside the gene matches. The CDR3 runs to 13 residues. CDR3 loop: CASSIDRDSEAFF. Written as DNA, the CDR3 is TGTGCCAGTAGTATAGATCGGGACAGTGAAGCTTTCTTT. The whole variable domain, remainder taken from reference TRBV19 and TRBJ1-1, is DGGITQSPKYLFRKEGQNVTLSCEQNLNHDAMYWYRQDPGQGLRLIYYSQIVNDFQKGDIAEGYSVSREKKESFPLTVTSAQKNPTAFYLCASSIDRDSEAFFGQGTRLTVV.

A single count supports this clone. This rearrangement joins TRBV4-3 to TRBJ2-3; D perhaps matches TRBD2 (6 bases). Germline CDR1 reads LGHNA; CDR2 reads YSLEER. Trimming shortened V by 2 bases and J by 0 bases, and 15 bases separated the two germline ends. This CDR3 contains 17 residues. CDR3 loop: CASSQSVGDWSTDTQYF. CDR3 DNA: TGCGCCAGCAGCCAATCGGTTGGGGACTGGAGCACAGATACGCAGTATTTT.

This chain uses TRBV6-5 with TRBJ1-4, with 7 bases identical to TRBD1. This CDR3 comprises 15 residues. V shed 3 bases and J 5 bases; nucleotides not matched to a gene: 6. Looked up from germline, CDR1 is MNHEY and CDR2 is SVGAGI. CDR3 sequence (DNA): TGTGCCAGCAGTTATCCGACAGGGTTGAATGAAAAACTGTTTTTT. This gives the protein CASSYPTGLNEKLFF.

V and J are TRBV5-4 and TRBJ1-2; 7 bases map to TRBD1. The length of the CDR3 is 16 residues. The J segment lost 2 bases and the V segment lost 0 bases, leaving 7 bases of the junction unmatched. The germline V gene has CDR1 SGHNT and CDR2 YYREEE (reference sequence). CDR3 loop: CASSLGGGGGNYGYTF. CDR3 in DNA: TGTGCCAGCAGCTTGGGAGGTGGAGGGGGCAACTATGGCTACACCTTC.

The gene calls are TRBV5-4 and TRBJ2-2; no definite D call. V lost 3 bases and J 2 bases, leaving 14 bases between the germline ends. This CDR3 has 16 amino acids. Germline V gene sequence: CDR1 SGHNT, CDR2 YYREEE (reference sequence). The chain's CDR3 is CASSSARSFNTGELFF. The DNA of the CDR3 is TGTGCCAGCAGCTCGGCTCGGAGCTTTAACACCGGGGAGCTGTTTTTT.

This sequence joins TRBV20-1 and TRBJ2-7; the D gene is possibly TRBD2 (5 bases). The V gene lost 5 bases and the J gene lost 7 bases, with 9 bases spanning the gap. CDR1 and CDR2 (germline): DFQATT, SNEGSKA (reference sequence). The CDR3 is made up of 10 amino acids. Here the CDR3 DNA reads TGCAGTGCTGGGGTAGCGGAGCAGTACTTC. Its translation: CSAGVAEQYF.

The DNA of the CDR3 is TGTGCCAGCGGCGGAGGGGTGGGTCAGCCCCAGCATTTT. Translation gives CASGGGVGQPQHF. This sequence joins TRBV28 and TRBJ1-5, with D maybe TRBD1 (5 bases). V was cut by 8 bases and J by 6 bases, with 14 bases left in between. There are 13 residues in the CDR3. Germline V gene data show CDR1 as MDHEN and CDR2 as SYDVKM.